Listed below are T cell receptor beta chains from one sample, sequenced in a study of CD8+ T cells in alopecia areata. Assay used: immunoSEQ multiplex PCR; TCRdb lists only in-frame clones, some missing. The data contain 200,000 or so clones, about 40% of them singletons. Sequencing used CD4+ T cells sorted from blood, obtained around week 37, from a patient treated with tofacitinib. The receptor set was obtained from a human donor with alopecia areata. The CDR3 runs from the conserved cysteine through the conserved F or W. Each record gives: D gene, V gene, J gene, CDR3 protein. D genes are given only for firm matches.

>-|TRBV6-5|TRBJ2-5
CASSRPFQETQYF
>-|TRBV5-1|TRBJ2-2
CASTSGDRDNTGELFF
>-|TRBV29-1|TRBJ2-2
CSVINPGSNTGELFF
>-|TRBV2|TRBJ1-1
CASSEQDTEAFF
>TRBD1|TRBV4-3|TRBJ2-2
CASSQEGQGSTGELFF
>-|TRBV7-8|TRBJ2-7
CASSLSSGGSYEQYF
>-|TRBV2|TRBJ2-7
CASSEGFSGKSAYEQYF
>-|TRBV27|TRBJ2-3
CASSLGLGADTQYF
>-|TRBV7-2|TRBJ1-1
CASSLDRNTEAFF
>-|TRBV25-1|TRBJ2-7
CASSPRSYEQYF
>-|TRBV18|TRBJ1-5
CASSPSTVNQPQHF
>TRBD1|TRBV18|TRBJ2-1
CASSVQSRGTDNEQFF
>-|TRBV9|TRBJ2-1
CASSTSSGTSGFF
>-|TRBV30|TRBJ2-7
CAWRTWDQQVGEQYF
>-|TRBV7-2|TRBJ2-5
CASSSSGHQETQYF
>-|TRBV29-1|-
CSVEGRGEQYF
>-|TRBV7-2|TRBJ1-2
CASSLRNPTYGYTF
>TRBD1|TRBV5-1|TRBJ2-5
CASSTDRGRETQYF
>-|TRBV18|TRBJ2-5
CASSPKETQYF
>-|TRBV10-3|TRBJ2-7
CAISTPPSYEQYF
>TRBD1|TRBV7-2|TRBJ1-2
CASSLVAQGADGYTF
>TRBD2|TRBV5-6|TRBJ2-7
CASSLVAGGPGEQYF
>-|TRBV19|TRBJ2-7
CASSISQPYEQYF
>-|TRBV30|TRBJ1-3
CAWSVLNSGNTIYF
>-|TRBV4-3|TRBJ1-2
CASSQDGTGGYTF
>TRBD1|TRBV5-1|TRBJ2-1
CASSGSTGTGYNEQFF
>-|TRBV27|TRBJ2-2
CATSPPGARTGELFF
>-|TRBV4-1|TRBJ2-7
CASSQANGVRYEQYF
>-|TRBV10-3|TRBJ1-1
CAISETLRVNTEAFF
>-|TRBV6-6|TRBJ2-2
CASSYEAGRTGELFF
>-|TRBV27|TRBJ1-2
CASSPTRADYGYTF
>-|TRBV28|TRBJ2-1
CASKLGGGEQFF
>-|TRBV29-1|TRBJ2-5
CSGQGRETQYF
>TRBD1|TRBV5-1|TRBJ1-4
CASMGQGNEKLFF
>TRBD1|TRBV6-5|TRBJ2-7
CASKRQGAYEQYF
>TRBD2|TRBV11-2|TRBJ2-5
CASSKPGLAGTETQYF
>-|TRBV6-5|TRBJ2-7
CASRDMGYEQYF
>-|TRBV6-6|TRBJ1-4
CASSPGRSNEKLFF
>-|TRBV27|TRBJ2-5
CATGGGLGRETQYF
>-|TRBV4-2|TRBJ2-2
CASSQVQNTGELFF
>-|TRBV29-1|TRBJ2-1
CSVEVQPNPSYNEQFF
>TRBD1|TRBV27|TRBJ2-7
CASSIQPGQGYEQYF
>TRBD1|TRBV5-1|TRBJ2-1
CASSLGDRVYNEQFF
>-|TRBV7-2|TRBJ2-7
CASSLEGGGRLRQYF
>TRBD1|TRBV25-1|TRBJ1-4
CASSSMDRIREKLFF
>-|TRBV30|TRBJ2-1
CAWSLSRPADEQFF
>TRBD2|TRBV5-1|TRBJ2-7
CASSLPSRSGSYEQYF
>TRBD2|TRBV5-1|TRBJ2-1
CASSLRTSGSYNEQFF